These 20 T cell receptor beta chains share one sample of origin, sequenced in a study of human T cells and chemical hapten exposure. Time point in this sample: pre-sensitization, week 0. As to treatment: therapeutic diphenylcyclopropenone sensitization with weekly scalp DPC. TCRdb re-called the RACE reads through MiXCR, storing one row per CDR3 protein. This table holds approximately 260,000 distinct CDR3 sequences, 7.5% to 10% found once. Sequenced material: whole blood, taken in connection with sensitization to the hapten diphenylcyclopropenone (DPC). These receptor sequences come from a middle-aged woman with alopecia areata. Some clones in this sample may be carry-over from other donors' samples.

The CDR3 bases are TGTGCCAGCAGTTACCGGCAGGGTAGCAATCAGCCCCAGCATTTT. Its translation is CASSYRQGSNQPQHF. This chain uses TRBV6-6 with TRBJ1-5; D perhaps matches TRBD1 (5 bases). This CDR3 is built from 15 residues. Germline CDR1 MNHNY, CDR2 SVGAGI (reference sequence). V was shortened by 2 bases and J by 0 bases, with 8 bases between the two germline ends.

The V and J genes are TRBV5-1 and TRBJ1-4; no clear D. CDR3 length: 14 residues. Trimming pared 4 bases from V and 7 bases from J, leaving 14 bases between. Germline values: CDR1 SGHRS, CDR2 YFSETQ. The CDR3 nucleotides read TGCGCCAGCAGCATCTCGGCTGAGCGTGAAAAACTGTTTTTT. Translating gives CASSISAEREKLFF.

This clonotype was observed at least ten times. The CDR3 reads CASTRGDASNTEAFF. Written as DNA, the CDR3 is TGCGCCAGCACCCGGGGGGACGCTTCGAACACTGAAGCTTTCTTT. The V and J genes are TRBV5-1 and TRBJ1-1; possible D gene TRBD1, 5 bases. Germline V lookup: CDR1 SGHRS, CDR2 YFSETQ. This CDR3 contains 15 residues. Trimming pared 6 bases from V and 1 base from J, leaving 16 bases between.

This clonotype has a count of ten or more. The CDR3 region has the DNA TGTGCCAGCAGTTTAGATCGGCTGGCTAAGTACTTC. Amino acids: CASSLDRLAKYF. The J gene is TRBJ2-5, the V gene TRBV12-3 or TRBV12-4; no definite D call. Trimming removed 1 base from V and 12 bases from J, with 12 bases in between. The CDR3 runs 12 residues.

This clonotype was detected only a few times. The chain joins TRBV6-6 to TRBJ2-7; D is tentatively TRBD1 or TRBD2 (5 bases each). V lost 8 bases to trimming and J lost 7 bases, with 21 bases between them. CDR1 and CDR2 (germline): MNHNY, SVGAGI (reference sequence). The CDR3 extends over 14 amino acids. CDR3 residues: CASQTAGRASEQYF. The CDR3 nucleotides are TGTGCCAGCCAAACAGCAGGGAGAGCTTCAGAGCAGTACTTC.

This clonotype came up a few times. The rearrangement joins TRBV7-8 to TRBJ2-7; 12 positions agree with TRBD2. Germline loops: CDR1 SGHVS, CDR2 FQNEAQ. CDR3 length: 15 amino acids. The trim removed 7 bases at V and 0 bases at J, leaving 4 bases unmatched. CDR3 DNA sequence: TGTGCCAGCAACCCGGGACTAGCGGGCTCCTACGAGCAGTACTTC. Its translation: CASNPGLAGSYEQYF.

This clonotype was counted a few times. The gene calls are TRBV29-1 and TRBJ2-1; 9 positions match TRBD1. The germline V gene encodes CDR1 SQVTM and CDR2 ANQGSEA. After removal of 4 bases from V and 1 base from J, the junction contained 5 bases not matched to a gene. This CDR3 has 15 amino acids. The CDR3 DNA reads TGCAGCGTTGGGAGGGACAGGGTTTCCTACAATGAGCAGTTCTTC. This encodes CSVGRDRVSYNEQFF.

The J gene is TRBJ1-1, the V gene TRBV7-3; D gene unclear. The CDR3 sequence is 13 residues long. Trimming shortened V by 8 bases and J by 0 bases, and 10 bases separated the two germline ends. CDR1 is SGHTA, CDR2 FQGTGA, per germline. The CDR3 spells CASARMMNTEAFF. For the CDR3, the DNA is TGTGCCAGCGCGCGGATGATGAACACTGAAGCTTTCTTT.

The V call is TRBV28, the J call TRBJ1-5; unclear D gene. This CDR3 comprises 14 residues. With 6 bases removed from V and 4 bases from J, the gap between germline ends came to 13 bases. Germline CDR1 reads MDHEN; CDR2 reads SYDVKM. The CDR3 DNA reads TGTGCCAGCAGCTCAGCGGGTTTTAATCAGCCCCAGCATTTT. It encodes CASSSAGFNQPQHF.

This clonotype has more than one count but fewer than ten. The rearrangement joins TRBV6-6 to TRBJ1-1; a possible D gene is TRBD1 (5 bases). V gave up 2 bases and J gave up 4 bases, with 14 bases separating them. The CDR3 is made up of 15 amino acids. Germline V CDR1 and CDR2: MNHNY, SVGAGI (reference sequence). The CDR3 reads CASSYPGGGGTEAFF. CDR3 coding DNA: TGTGCCAGCAGTTACCCGGGCGGGGGGGGCACTGAAGCTTTCTTT.

This clonotype has only a few counts. V and J are TRBV5-1 and TRBJ1-6; a weak D match, TRBD1 (6 bases). Looked up from germline, CDR1 is SGHRS and CDR2 is YFSETQ. V lost 0 bases to trimming and J lost 9 bases, with 13 bases between them. The CDR3 has 15 residues. As DNA, the CDR3 is TGCGCCAGCAGCTTGGCGCAGGGGCGGGGTTCACCCCTCCACTTT. Its translation is CASSLAQGRGSPLHF.

This clonotype was recorded a few times. The chain carries TRBV29-1 and TRBJ2-2; 7 nucleotides agree with TRBD2. Germline CDR1 SQVTM, CDR2 ANQGSEA. The V and J ends lost 4 bases and 5 bases, in that order; junction bases with no gene match: 4. The CDR3 runs to 13 residues. In nucleotides, the CDR3 is TGCAGCGTTGTCCGGACTAGGACCGGGGAGCTGTTTTTT. The encoded protein is CSVVRTRTGELFF.

The chain joins TRBV20-1 to TRBJ2-3; 13 bases are a match to TRBD2. The CDR3 loop spans 16 amino acids. The J segment lost 3 bases and the V segment lost 8 bases, leaving 11 bases of the junction unmatched. Germline CDR1 reads DFQATT; CDR2 reads SNEGSKA (reference sequence). CDR3 amino acids: CSRARTSGRSTDTQYF. In DNA, the CDR3 is TGCAGTCGGGCAAGGACTAGCGGGAGAAGTACAGATACGCAGTATTTT.

This clonotype has at least ten counts. This rearrangement joins TRBV4-1 to TRBJ2-5, with D perhaps matching TRBD2 (6 bases). V was shortened by 5 bases and J by 5 bases, with 9 bases between the two germline ends. In germline, CDR1 is MGHRA, CDR2 YSYEKL. The CDR3 loop spans 12 amino acids. CDR3 DNA: TGCGCCAGCAGCGGGGGGAACGAGACCCAGTACTTC. Amino acids: CASSGGNETQYF.

The chain employs TRBV20-1 and TRBJ1-2, with D possibly matching TRBD1 (6 bases). Germline V CDR1 and CDR2: DFQATT, SNEGSKA (reference sequence). CDR3 length: 13 amino acids. With 1 base removed from V and 3 bases from J, the gap between germline ends came to 9 bases. The chain's CDR3 is CSARARQDYGYTF. CDR3 DNA sequence: TGCAGTGCTAGAGCCAGACAGGACTATGGCTACACCTTC.

This clonotype occurred a few times. The V gene is TRBV5-1, the J gene TRBJ2-7; D is unclear. V was shortened by 2 bases and J by 7 bases, with 10 bases between the two germline ends. Germline lookup yields CDR1 SGHRS and CDR2 YFSETQ. There are 12 residues in the CDR3. The CDR3 loop reads CASSFTPGEQYF. The CDR3 nucleotides are TGCGCCAGCAGCTTTACCCCTGGAGAGCAGTACTTC.

V and J are TRBV5-5 and TRBJ1-5; no clear D gene. V lost 1 base and J 5 bases, leaving 10 bases between the germline ends. CDR1 and CDR2 (germline): SGHKS, YYEKEE (reference sequence). This CDR3 contains 14 residues. The CDR3 DNA reads as TGTGCCAGCAGCTTGTACGGGCAAGATCAGCCCCAGCATTTT. This gives the protein CASSLYGQDQPQHF. Together with reference TRBV5-5 and TRBJ1-5, the CDR3 gives the full variable domain: DAGVTQSPTHLIKTRGQQVTLRCSPISGHKSVSWYQQVLGQGPQFIFQYYEKEERGRGNFPDRFSARQFPNYSSELNVNALLLGDSALYLCASSLYGQDQPQHFGDGTRLSIL.

The chain has TRBV12-3 or TRBV12-4 and TRBJ1-6; the match to TRBD1 covers 7 bases. This CDR3 is 15 amino acids long. V shed 5 bases and J 10 bases; nucleotides not matched to a gene: 11. The CDR3: CASSRLDRVGSPLHF. CDR3 coding DNA: TGTGCCAGCAGTCGACTAGACAGGGTTGGATCACCCCTCCACTTT.

This clonotype was observed a handful of times. This chain uses TRBV28 with TRBJ2-7, with D perhaps given as TRBD1 or TRBD2 (5 bases each). V lost 4 bases and J lost 0, with 10 bases in between. The CDR3 spans 14 residues. Germline lookup yields CDR1 MDHEN and CDR2 SYDVKM. CDR3 protein: CASSWGTASYEQYF. CDR3 sequence (DNA): TGTGCCAGCAGTTGGGGGACGGCCTCCTACGAGCAGTACTTC.

This clonotype has a handful of counts. The chain joins TRBV7-2 to TRBJ2-1, with 7 bases matching TRBD2. In germline, CDR1 is SGHTA, CDR2 FQGNSA. The CDR3 is 16 amino acids. The ends lost 4 bases at V and 4 bases at J; junction bases unmatched: 10. The CDR3 DNA sequence: TGTGCCAGCAGCTCTCAGGGAGCGGGAAATTACAATGAGCAGTTCTTC. Amino acid sequence: CASSSQGAGNYNEQFF. The full variable domain, its missing parts supplied by reference TRBV7-2 and TRBJ2-1, is GAGVSQSPSNKVTEKGKDVELRCDPISGHTALYWYRQSLGQGLEFLIYFQGNSAPDKSGLPSDRFSAERTGGSVSTLTIQRTQQEDSAVYLCASSSQGAGNYNEQFFGPGTRLTVL.